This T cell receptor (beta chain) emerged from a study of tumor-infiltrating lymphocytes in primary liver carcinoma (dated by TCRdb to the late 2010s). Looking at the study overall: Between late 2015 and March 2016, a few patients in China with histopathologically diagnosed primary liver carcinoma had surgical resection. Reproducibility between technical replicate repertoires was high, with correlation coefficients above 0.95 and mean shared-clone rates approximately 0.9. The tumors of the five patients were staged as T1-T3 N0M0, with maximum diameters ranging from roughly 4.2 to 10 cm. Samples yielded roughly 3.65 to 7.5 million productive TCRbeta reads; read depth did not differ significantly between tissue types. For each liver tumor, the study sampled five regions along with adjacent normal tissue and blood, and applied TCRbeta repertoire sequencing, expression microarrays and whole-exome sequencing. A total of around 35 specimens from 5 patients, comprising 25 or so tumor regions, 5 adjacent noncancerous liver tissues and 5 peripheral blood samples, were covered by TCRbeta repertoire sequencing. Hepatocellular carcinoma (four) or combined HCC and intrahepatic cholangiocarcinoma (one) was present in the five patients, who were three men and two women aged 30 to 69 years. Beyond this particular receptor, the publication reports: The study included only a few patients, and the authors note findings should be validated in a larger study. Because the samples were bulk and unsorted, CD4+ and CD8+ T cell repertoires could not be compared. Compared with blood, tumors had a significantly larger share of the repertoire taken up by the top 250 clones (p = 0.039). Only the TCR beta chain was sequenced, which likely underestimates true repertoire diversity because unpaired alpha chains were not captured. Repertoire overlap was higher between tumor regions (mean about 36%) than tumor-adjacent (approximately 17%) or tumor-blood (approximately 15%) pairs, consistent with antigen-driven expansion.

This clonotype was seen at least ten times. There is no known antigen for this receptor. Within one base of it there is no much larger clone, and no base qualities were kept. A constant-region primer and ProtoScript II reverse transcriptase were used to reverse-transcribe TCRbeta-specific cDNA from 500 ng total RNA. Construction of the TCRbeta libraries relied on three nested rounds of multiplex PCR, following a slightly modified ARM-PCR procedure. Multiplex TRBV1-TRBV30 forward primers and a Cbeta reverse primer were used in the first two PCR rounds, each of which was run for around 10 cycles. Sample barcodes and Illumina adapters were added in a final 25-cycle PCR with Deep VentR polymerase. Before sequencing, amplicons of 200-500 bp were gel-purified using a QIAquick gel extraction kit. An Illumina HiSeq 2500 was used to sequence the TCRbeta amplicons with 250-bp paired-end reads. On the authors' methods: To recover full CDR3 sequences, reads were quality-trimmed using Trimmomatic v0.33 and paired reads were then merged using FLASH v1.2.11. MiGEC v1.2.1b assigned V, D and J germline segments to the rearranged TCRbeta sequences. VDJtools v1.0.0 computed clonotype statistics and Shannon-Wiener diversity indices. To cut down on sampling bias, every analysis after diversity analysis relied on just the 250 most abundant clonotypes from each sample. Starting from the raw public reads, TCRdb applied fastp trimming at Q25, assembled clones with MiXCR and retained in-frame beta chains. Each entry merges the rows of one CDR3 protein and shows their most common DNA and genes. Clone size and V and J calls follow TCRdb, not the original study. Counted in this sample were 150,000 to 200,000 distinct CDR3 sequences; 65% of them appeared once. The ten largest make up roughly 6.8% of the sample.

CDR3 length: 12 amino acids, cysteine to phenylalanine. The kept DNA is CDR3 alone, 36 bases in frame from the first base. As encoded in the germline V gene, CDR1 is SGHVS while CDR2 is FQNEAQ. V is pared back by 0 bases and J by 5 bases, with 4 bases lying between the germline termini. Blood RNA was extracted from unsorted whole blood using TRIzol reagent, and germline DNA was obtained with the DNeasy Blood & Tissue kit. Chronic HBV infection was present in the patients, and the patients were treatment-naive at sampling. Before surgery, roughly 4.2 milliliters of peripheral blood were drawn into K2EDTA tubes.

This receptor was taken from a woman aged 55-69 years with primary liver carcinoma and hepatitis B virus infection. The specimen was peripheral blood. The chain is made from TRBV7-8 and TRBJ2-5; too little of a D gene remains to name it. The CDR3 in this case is CASSLALETQYF. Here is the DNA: TGTGCCAGCAGCTTAGCTTTGGAGACCCAGTACTTC.